What follows are 17 T cell receptor beta chains derived from one specimen sequenced in a study of beta chain features in type 1 diabetes. All of the isolated RNA was reverse transcribed, so expressed TCRB transcripts were sequenced. Using immunoSEQ multiplex PCR, the repertoire was profiled, and TCRdb retains in-frame clones only, with some absent. The sample lists about 140,000 clones; about 9.7% were seen once. The source material was central memory CD4+ T cells from blood. The receptors originated from a woman aged 40 to 50 in good health.

This clone came up many times. The V gene is TRBV2, the J gene TRBJ2-3; TRBD2 agrees at 10 bases. This CDR3 comprises 13 residues. V lost 6 bases to trimming and J lost 10 bases; unmatched junction nucleotides: 7. Germline V gene sequence: CDR1 SNHLY, CDR2 FYNNEI. DNA of the CDR3: TGTGCCAGCAGGCTAGCGGGGGCTCGCGCGCAGTATTTT. Its protein is CASRLAGARAQYF.

V gene TRBV13 combines with J gene TRBJ1-1; 9 nucleotides match TRBD1. The CDR3 is 17 residues long. Germline trimming cut 0 bases from V and 3 bases from J; bases unmatched to any gene: 8. Germline V CDR1 and CDR2: PRHDT, FYEKMQ (reference sequence). CDR3 in amino acids: CASSLGQNRGPYTEAFF. The CDR3 DNA reads as TGTGCCAGCAGCTTAGGCCAGAACAGGGGGCCCTACACTGAAGCTTTCTTT. The variable domain in full, with the rest retrieved from reference TRBV13 and TRBJ1-1, is AAGVIQSPRHLIKEKRETATLKCYPIPRHDTVYWYQQGPGQDPQFLISFYEKMQSDKGSIPDRFSAQQFSDYHSELNMSSLELGDSALYFCASSLGQNRGPYTEAFFGQGTRLTVV.

This clone has a handful of counts. The J gene is TRBJ2-3, the V gene TRBV9; tentative D call: TRBD2 (6 bases). V lost 0 bases and J 5 bases, leaving 16 bases between the germline ends. Germline V gene data show CDR1 as SGDLS and CDR2 as YYNGEE. CDR3 size: 16 residues. The CDR3 region is CASSVGVRGAGDTQYF. In DNA form, the CDR3 reads TGTGCCAGCAGCGTAGGAGTTCGCGGGGCTGGAGATACGCAGTATTTT.

V gene TRBV2 combines with J gene TRBJ2-2; 11 bases match TRBD2. V shed 4 bases, J shed 6 bases, and the junction held 4 bases outside the gene matches. CDR1 is SNHLY and CDR2 is FYNNEI in the germline V gene. The CDR3 loop spans 15 amino acids. The CDR3 is CASSALAGGPGELFF. The CDR3, as DNA: TGTGCCAGCAGTGCGCTAGCGGGGGGCCCCGGGGAGCTGTTTTTT.

This clone was counted ten times or more. V and J are TRBV7-2 and TRBJ2-5; D unclear. The CDR3 runs to 16 residues. Trimming stripped 6 bases from V and 1 base from J, with 18 bases between. Germline-derived CDR1 and CDR2 are SGHTA and FQGNSA. Here the CDR3 DNA reads TGTGCCAGCAGACCCTACCAGGCCATCATCCAAGAGACCCAGTACTTC. Its protein is CASRPYQAIIQETQYF.

This clone showed up just a few times. The chain joins TRBV7-2 to TRBJ2-2, with 7 bases lining up with TRBD1. This CDR3 comprises 17 residues. Germline V gives CDR1 SGHTA, CDR2 FQGNSA. The V segment lost 3 bases and the J segment 0 bases; nucleotides outside the gene matches: 7. The CDR3 DNA follows: TGTGCCAGCAGCTTGGTGGGACAGCTCGCGAACACCGGGGAGCTGTTTTTT. This sequence encodes CASSLVGQLANTGELFF.

The V and J genes are TRBV6-1 and TRBJ2-1; TRBD2 matches 14 bases. The CDR3 has 15 amino acids. Germline CDR1 is MNHNS and CDR2 is SASEGT. Here the CDR3 reads CATKWGTSGGGEQFF. The DNA for the CDR3 is TGTGCTACCAAGTGGGGGACTAGCGGGGGCGGTGAGCAGTTCTTC.

The gene calls are TRBV4-1 and TRBJ2-2; D is possibly TRBD1 (5 bases). CDR1 is MGHRA, CDR2 YSYEKL, per germline. Trimming left V 5 bases short and J 7 bases short, with 17 bases between. This CDR3 spans 15 amino acids. The CDR3 protein is CASSKGQGPLGELFF. CDR3 coding DNA: TGCGCCAGCAGCAAGGGCCAGGGTCCCCTCGGGGAGCTGTTTTTT.

This clone was picked up a small number of times. This chain connects TRBV5-1 to TRBJ2-6; no reliable D call. This CDR3 comprises 16 residues. V was shortened by 0 bases and J by 0 bases, with 7 bases between the two germline ends. Germline CDR1 is SGHRS and CDR2 is YFSETQ. The CDR3 sequence is CASSLDSNSGANVLTF. The CDR3 bases are TGCGCCAGCAGCTTGGACTCAAACTCTGGGGCCAACGTCCTGACTTTC.

This clone was observed a handful of times. This chain links TRBV19 with TRBJ1-1, with D tentatively TRBD1 (5 bases). The CDR3 runs 14 residues. Germline-derived CDR1 and CDR2 are LNHDA and SQIVND (reference sequence). Deletions cut 7 bases from V and 7 bases from J, with 19 bases between. CDR3 sequence (DNA): TGTGCCAGTAAAAAGGTCGGGGGAACTATTGAAGCTTTCTTT. Residues: CASKKVGGTIEAFF.

The chain combines TRBV7-2 with TRBJ2-7, with 13 bases aligning to TRBD2. Germline values: CDR1 SGHTA, CDR2 FQGNSA. The CDR3 has 16 residues. V gave up 0 bases and J gave up 5 bases; unmatched junction bases: 4. The CDR3 protein is CASSLALAGGRDEQYF. Here the CDR3 DNA reads TGTGCCAGCAGCTTAGCACTAGCGGGGGGGCGCGACGAGCAGTACTTC.

This clone was seen repeatedly, ten times or more. J is TRBJ2-5 and V is TRBV5-1; D is perhaps TRBD2 (5 bases). This CDR3 is 13 amino acids long. Trimming removed 0 bases from V and 5 bases from J, with 8 bases in between. Germline values: CDR1 SGHRS, CDR2 YFSETQ. CDR3 in DNA: TGCGCCAGCAGCTTGGCACTAGTGGAGACCCAGTACTTC. This encodes CASSLALVETQYF.

The rearrangement joins TRBV6-5 to TRBJ2-1; 8 positions agree with TRBD2. Germline assignment: CDR1 MNHEY and CDR2 SVGAGI. The CDR3 consists of 15 residues. Trimming at V came to 5 bases and at J to 6 bases, leaving 9 bases not matched to a gene. Here the CDR3 DNA reads TGTGCCAGCAGTAAGATTGTAGCGGGGACCAATGAGCAGTTCTTC. Amino acids: CASSKIVAGTNEQFF.

CDR3 in amino acids: CASSLGGQGAKETQYF. CDR3 in DNA: TGTGCCAGCAGCTTAGGGGGACAGGGGGCGAAAGAGACCCAGTACTTC. The chain links TRBV7-8 to TRBJ2-5; 12 bases are a match to TRBD1. In germline, CDR1 is SGHVS, CDR2 FQNEAQ. V gave up 1 base and J gave up 3 bases; unmatched junction bases: 3. The CDR3 spans 16 residues.

V gene TRBV19 combines with J gene TRBJ2-4; D is perhaps TRBD2 (5 bases). The CDR3 sequence is 14 residues long. The V gene's germline CDR1 is LNHDA and CDR2 SQIVND (reference sequence). V was clipped by 1 base and J by 2 bases, with 6 bases between them. The CDR3 nucleotides read TGTGCCAGTAGTATAGGAGGGTCCAAAAACATTCAGTACTTC. It codes for CASSIGGSKNIQYF.

This clone has more than one count but fewer than ten. The genes are TRBV5-4 and TRBJ2-7; D is unclear. This CDR3 comprises 15 residues. The germline gives CDR1 SGHNT, CDR2 YYREEE (reference sequence). Trimming stripped 4 bases from V and 2 bases from J, with 16 bases between. CDR3: CASSVNPVSTYEQYF. The CDR3 nucleotides read TGTGCCAGCAGCGTGAACCCGGTGTCTACCTACGAGCAGTACTTC.

This clone was counted a few times. The chain is built from TRBV7-9 and TRBJ1-1, with D perhaps TRBD1 (6 bases). Germline CDR1 SEHNR, CDR2 FQNEAQ (reference sequence). CDR3 length equals 15 residues. V lost 1 base, J lost 1 base, and 10 bases lay in between. The CDR3 loop is CASSLGGGANTEAFF. In DNA form, the CDR3 reads TGTGCCAGCAGCTTAGGTGGGGGCGCGAACACTGAAGCTTTCTTT.